The 9 T cell receptor beta chains presented below share a single source sample, sequenced in a study of shared clonotypes between healthy human individuals. Clones were sequenced by immunoSEQ multiplex PCR, and TCRdb holds only the in-frame ones, with some missing. The repertoire has about 380,000 clones, roughly 96% of them found once; the top ten carry 0.32%. The sample comprised memory CD8+ T cells sorted from blood. Subset meaning: CD45RO+ cells pooled with CCR7-negative TemRA cells. Receptors originate from a man under 40 in good health.

This clone has a single count. The genes are TRBV9 and TRBJ2-7; D remains ambiguous. CDR3 length equals 14 residues. V lost 0 bases, J lost 7 bases, and 14 bases lay in between. Germline-derived CDR1 and CDR2 are SGDLS and YYNGEE. The CDR3: CASSVVDGLGEQYF. In DNA, the CDR3 is TGTGCCAGCAGCGTAGTCGACGGCTTGGGAGAGCAGTACTTC.

V is TRBV7-2 and J is TRBJ2-7; TRBD1 matches 7 bases. Germline V gives CDR1 SGHTA, CDR2 FQGNSA. This CDR3 has 15 amino acids. V lost 3 bases, J lost 1 base, and 6 bases stayed unmatched. CDR3 in DNA: TGTGCCAGCAGCTTCCAGGACAGGCTTTCCTACGAGCAGTACTTC. Translated: CASSFQDRLSYEQYF.

The rearrangement links TRBV28 to TRBJ2-7; D might be TRBD1 or TRBD2, each matching 5 bases. The V end was cut by 4 bases, the J end by 5 bases, with 21 bases between. Germline V CDR1 and CDR2: MDHEN, SYDVKM. The CDR3 runs to 16 residues. The CDR3 DNA follows: TGTGCCAGCAGTTCTATTCAAACGGGGCCTTTAGACGAGCAGTACTTC. Protein: CASSSIQTGPLDEQYF.

CDR3 loop: CSPGTSSSQFF. As DNA, the CDR3 is TGCAGTCCCGGAACTAGCTCCTCGCAGTTCTTC. This chain connects TRBV20-1 to TRBJ2-1, with a tentative D call TRBD2 (6 bases). Deletions cut 8 bases from V and 12 bases from J, with 17 bases between. This CDR3 region has 11 residues. CDR1 is DFQATT, CDR2 SNEGSKA, per germline (reference sequence).

This chain links TRBV10-2 with TRBJ2-1; 8 bases agree with TRBD2. From germline, CDR1 is WSHSY and CDR2 SAAADI. The J segment lost 6 bases and the V segment lost 5 bases, leaving 6 bases of the junction unmatched. CDR3 size: 14 residues. DNA of the CDR3: TGCGCCAGCAGTCCAATAGCGGGAAGCAATGAGCAGTTCTTC. This sequence encodes CASSPIAGSNEQFF.

This clone was detected only once. The V gene is TRBV2, the J gene TRBJ2-2; a possible D gene is TRBD1 (6 bases). CDR1 and CDR2 (germline): SNHLY, FYNNEI. This CDR3 is built from 13 residues. Trimming took 6 bases from V and 8 from J, leaving 13 bases between them. The CDR3, as DNA: TGTGCCAGCAGGACAGGCCTAGGTGGGGAGCTGTTTTTT. This sequence encodes CASRTGLGGELFF.

The V and J genes are TRBV10-3 and TRBJ2-7, with 11 bases matching TRBD2. The germline gives CDR1 ENHRY, CDR2 SYGVKD. The J segment lost 5 bases and the V segment lost 4 bases, leaving 10 bases of the junction unmatched. The CDR3 length is 16 residues. DNA of the CDR3: TGTGCCATCAGTGCCCAACTAGCGGGAGAACTCCACGAGCAGTACTTC. Translating it yields CAISAQLAGELHEQYF.

CDR3 sequence: CASSFWTERPYGTQYF. The CDR3 region has the DNA TGTGCCAGCAGTTTCTGGACTGAACGCCCGTACGGTACGCAGTATTTT. J is TRBJ2-3 and V is TRBV27, with D perhaps matching TRBD2 (5 bases). The germline V gene encodes CDR1 MNHEY and CDR2 SMNVEV (reference sequence). This CDR3 spans 16 amino acids. V lost 3 bases, J lost 8 bases, and 21 bases lay in between.

The chain has TRBV7-2 and TRBJ2-7; 7 bases align to TRBD2. This CDR3 contains 14 residues. Germline CDR1 is SGHTA and CDR2 is FQGNSA. J gave up 2 bases and V 11 bases, and 12 bases lay outside the gene matches. The DNA of the CDR3 is TGTGCCGTAACCCGGCTAGCGGAAACCTACGAGCAGTACTTC. It encodes CAVTRLAETYEQYF.